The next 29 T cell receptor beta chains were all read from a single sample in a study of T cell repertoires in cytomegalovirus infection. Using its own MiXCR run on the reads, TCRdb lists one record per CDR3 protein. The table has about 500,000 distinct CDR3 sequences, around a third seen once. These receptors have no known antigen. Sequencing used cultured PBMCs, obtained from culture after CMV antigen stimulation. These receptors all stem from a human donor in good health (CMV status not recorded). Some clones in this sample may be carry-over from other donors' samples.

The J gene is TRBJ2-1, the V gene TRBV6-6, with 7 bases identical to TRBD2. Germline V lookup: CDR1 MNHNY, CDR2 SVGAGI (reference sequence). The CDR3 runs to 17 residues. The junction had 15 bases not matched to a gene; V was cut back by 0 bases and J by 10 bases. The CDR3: CASSYSLWGGSTAEQFF. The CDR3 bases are TGTGCCAGCAGTTACTCCCTCTGGGGGGGTTCGACGGCGGAGCAGTTCTTC.

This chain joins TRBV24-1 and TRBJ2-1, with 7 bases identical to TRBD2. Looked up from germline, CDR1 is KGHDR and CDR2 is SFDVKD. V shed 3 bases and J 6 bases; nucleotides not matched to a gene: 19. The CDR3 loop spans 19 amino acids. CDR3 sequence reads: CATSDRRPERSGLVNEQFF. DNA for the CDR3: TGTGCCACCAGTGATCGGAGGCCAGAACGAAGCGGACTAGTCAATGAGCAGTTCTTC.

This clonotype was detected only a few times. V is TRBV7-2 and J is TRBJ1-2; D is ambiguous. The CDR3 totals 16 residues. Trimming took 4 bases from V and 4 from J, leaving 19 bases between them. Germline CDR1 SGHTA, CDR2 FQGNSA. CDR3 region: CASSSPTGHVLYGYTF. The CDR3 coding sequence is TGTGCCAGCAGCTCCCCGACGGGCCACGTCCTCTATGGCTACACCTTC.

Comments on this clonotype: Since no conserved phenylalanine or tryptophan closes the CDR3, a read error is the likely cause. In DNA, the CDR3 is TGCGCCAGCAGCACAACAGGGGAATCTGGGGATACGCAGTATCTT. Translation: CASSTTGESGDTQYL. The chain combines TRBV4-1 with TRBJ2-3; 7 bases fit TRBD1. The CDR3 covers 15 residues. Looked up from germline, CDR1 is MGHRA and CDR2 is YSYEKL. The V and J ends lost 5 bases and 6 bases, in that order; junction bases with no gene match: 11.

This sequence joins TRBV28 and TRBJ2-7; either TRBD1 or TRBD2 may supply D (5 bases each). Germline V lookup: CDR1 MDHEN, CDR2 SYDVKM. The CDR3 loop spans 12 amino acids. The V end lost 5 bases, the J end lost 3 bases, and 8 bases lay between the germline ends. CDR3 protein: CASSGDHYEQYF. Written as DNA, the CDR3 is TGTGCCAGCAGTGGGGACCACTACGAGCAGTACTTC.

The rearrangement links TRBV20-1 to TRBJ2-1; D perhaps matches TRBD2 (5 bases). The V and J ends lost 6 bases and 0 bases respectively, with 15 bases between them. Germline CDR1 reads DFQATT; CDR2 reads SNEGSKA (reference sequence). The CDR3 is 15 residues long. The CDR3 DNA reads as TGCAGTGCCGAGGGCAGGTTAGCCTCCTACAATGAGCAGTTCTTC. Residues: CSAEGRLASYNEQFF.

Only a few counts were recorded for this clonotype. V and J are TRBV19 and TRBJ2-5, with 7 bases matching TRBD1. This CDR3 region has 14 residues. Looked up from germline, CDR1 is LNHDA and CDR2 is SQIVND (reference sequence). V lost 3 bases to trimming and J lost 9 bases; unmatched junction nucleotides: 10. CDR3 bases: TGTGCCAGTAGTATTGGGGCAGGGGGACGGCCCCAGTACTTC. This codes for CASSIGAGGRPQYF.

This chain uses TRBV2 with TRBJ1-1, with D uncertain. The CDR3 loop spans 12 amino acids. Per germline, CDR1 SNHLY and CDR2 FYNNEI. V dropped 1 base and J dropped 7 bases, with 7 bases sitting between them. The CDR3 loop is CASSEGTVEAFF. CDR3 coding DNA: TGTGCCAGCAGTGAAGGGACGGTTGAAGCTTTCTTT.

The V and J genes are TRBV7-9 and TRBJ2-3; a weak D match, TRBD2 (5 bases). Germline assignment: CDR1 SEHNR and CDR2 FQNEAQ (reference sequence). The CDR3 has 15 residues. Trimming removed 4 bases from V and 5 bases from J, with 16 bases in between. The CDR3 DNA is TGTGCCAGCAGCTCCGTCTGGCTAGAGGGAGATACGCAGTATTTT. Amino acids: CASSSVWLEGDTQYF.

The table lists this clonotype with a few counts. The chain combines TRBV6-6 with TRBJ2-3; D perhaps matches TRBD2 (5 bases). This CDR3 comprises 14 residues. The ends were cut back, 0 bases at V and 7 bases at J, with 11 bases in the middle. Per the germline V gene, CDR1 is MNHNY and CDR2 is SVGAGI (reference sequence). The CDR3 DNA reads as TGTGCCAGCAGTTACTCCCGCCGGACTTATACGCAGTATTTT. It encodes CASSYSRRTYTQYF.

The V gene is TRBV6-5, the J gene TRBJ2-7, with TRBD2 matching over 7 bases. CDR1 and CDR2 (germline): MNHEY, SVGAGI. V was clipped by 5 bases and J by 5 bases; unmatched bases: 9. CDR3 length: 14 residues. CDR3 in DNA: TGTGCCAGCAGTCCCCGAGCGGGAAGGAACGAGCAGTACGTC. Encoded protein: CASSPRAGRNEQYV.

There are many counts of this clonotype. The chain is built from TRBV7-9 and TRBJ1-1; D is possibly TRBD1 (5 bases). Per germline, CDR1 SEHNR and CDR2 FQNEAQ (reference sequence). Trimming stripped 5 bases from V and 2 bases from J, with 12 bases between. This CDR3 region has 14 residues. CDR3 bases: TGTGCCAGCAGCGCAGACAGAGCAAACACTGAAGCTTTCTTT. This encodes CASSADRANTEAFF.

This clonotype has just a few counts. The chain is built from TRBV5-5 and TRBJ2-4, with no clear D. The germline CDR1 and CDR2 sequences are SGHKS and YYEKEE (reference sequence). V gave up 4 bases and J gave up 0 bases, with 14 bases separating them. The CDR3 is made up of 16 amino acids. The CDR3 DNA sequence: TGTGCCAGCAGCCAAGACCTGAGACTAGCCAAAAACATTCAGTACTTC. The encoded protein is CASSQDLRLAKNIQYF. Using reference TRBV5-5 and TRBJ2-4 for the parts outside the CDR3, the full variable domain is DAGVTQSPTHLIKTRGQQVTLRCSPISGHKSVSWYQQVLGQGPQFIFQYYEKEERGRGNFPDRFSARQFPNYSSELNVNALLLGDSALYLCASSQDLRLAKNIQYFGAGTRLSVL.

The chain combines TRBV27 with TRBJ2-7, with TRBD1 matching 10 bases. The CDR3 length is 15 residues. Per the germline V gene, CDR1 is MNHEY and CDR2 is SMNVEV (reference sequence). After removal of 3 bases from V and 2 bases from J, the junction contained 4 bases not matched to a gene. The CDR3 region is CASSFGTGVTYEQYF. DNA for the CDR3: TGTGCCAGCAGTTTCGGGACAGGGGTTACCTACGAGCAGTACTTC.

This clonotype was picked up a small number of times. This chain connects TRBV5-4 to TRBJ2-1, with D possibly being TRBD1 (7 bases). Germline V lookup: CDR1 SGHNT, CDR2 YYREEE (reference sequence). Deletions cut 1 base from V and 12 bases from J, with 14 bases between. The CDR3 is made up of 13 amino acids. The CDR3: CASSLKQGGWQFF. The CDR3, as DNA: TGTGCCAGCAGCTTGAAGCAGGGGGGTTGGCAGTTCTTC.

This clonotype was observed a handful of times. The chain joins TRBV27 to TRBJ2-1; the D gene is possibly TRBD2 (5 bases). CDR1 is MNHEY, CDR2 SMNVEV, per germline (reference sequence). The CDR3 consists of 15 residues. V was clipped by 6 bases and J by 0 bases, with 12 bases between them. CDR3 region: CASSRTRISYNEQFF. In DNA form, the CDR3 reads TGTGCCAGCAGCCGGACTCGCATCTCCTACAATGAGCAGTTCTTC.

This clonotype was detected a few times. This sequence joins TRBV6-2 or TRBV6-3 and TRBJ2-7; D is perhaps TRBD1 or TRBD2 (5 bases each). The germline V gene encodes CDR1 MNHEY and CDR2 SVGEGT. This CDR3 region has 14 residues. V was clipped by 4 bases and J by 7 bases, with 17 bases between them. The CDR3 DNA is TGTGCCAGCAGTTTCAGGGACGGTCCTAATGAGCAGTACGTC. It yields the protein CASSFRDGPNEQYV.

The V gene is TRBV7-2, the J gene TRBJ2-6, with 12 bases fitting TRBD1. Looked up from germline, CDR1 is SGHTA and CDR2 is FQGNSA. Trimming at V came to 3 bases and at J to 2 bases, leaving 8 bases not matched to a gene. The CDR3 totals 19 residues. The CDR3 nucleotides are TGTGCCAGCAGCTTCGGTCGGGACAGGGGGCTTGCTGGGGCCAACGTCCTGACTTTC. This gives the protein CASSFGRDRGLAGANVLTF.

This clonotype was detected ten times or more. CDR3 in DNA: TGTGCCAGCAGCTTAGTTGGATCAGGGGGCAATCAGCCCCAGCATTTT. Translation gives CASSLVGSGGNQPQHF. The V gene is TRBV7-2, the J gene TRBJ1-5; D possibly corresponds to TRBD1 (6 bases). The CDR3 sequence is 16 residues long. Germline V gives CDR1 SGHTA, CDR2 FQGNSA. The V and J ends lost 1 base and 2 bases respectively, with 12 bases between them. The complete variable domain, with remaining parts taken from reference TRBV7-2 and TRBJ1-5, reads GAGVSQSPSNKVTEKGKDVELRCDPISGHTALYWYRQSLGQGLEFLIYFQGNSAPDKSGLPSDRFSAERTGGSVSTLTIQRTQQEDSAVYLCASSLVGSGGNQPQHFGDGTRLSIL.

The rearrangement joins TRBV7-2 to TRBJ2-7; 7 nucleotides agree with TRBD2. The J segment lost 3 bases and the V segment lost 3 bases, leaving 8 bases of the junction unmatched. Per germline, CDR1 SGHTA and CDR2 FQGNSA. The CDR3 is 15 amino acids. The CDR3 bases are TGTGCCAGCAGCTTGGGGGGGGGGGAGGGCTACGAGCAGTACTTC. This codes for CASSLGGGEGYEQYF.

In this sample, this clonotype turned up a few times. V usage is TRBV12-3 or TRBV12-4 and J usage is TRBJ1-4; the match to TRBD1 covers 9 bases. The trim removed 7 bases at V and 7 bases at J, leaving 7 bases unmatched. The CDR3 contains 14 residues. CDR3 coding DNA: TGTGCCAGCAAACCGACAGGGGGAGGTGAAAAACTGTTTTTT. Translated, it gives CASKPTGGGEKLFF.

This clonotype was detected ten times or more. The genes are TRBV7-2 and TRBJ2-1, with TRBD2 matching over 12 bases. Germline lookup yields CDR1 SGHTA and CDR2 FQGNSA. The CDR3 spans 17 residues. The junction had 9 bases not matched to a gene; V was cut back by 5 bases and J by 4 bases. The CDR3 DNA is TGTGCCAGCAGCACTTCGGGACTAGCGGGCCGTTACAATGAGCAGTTCTTC. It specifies CASSTSGLAGRYNEQFF. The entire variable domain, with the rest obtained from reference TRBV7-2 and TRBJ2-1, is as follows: GAGVSQSPSNKVTEKGKDVELRCDPISGHTALYWYRQSLGQGLEFLIYFQGNSAPDKSGLPSDRFSAERTGGSVSTLTIQRTQQEDSAVYLCASSTSGLAGRYNEQFFGPGTRLTVL.

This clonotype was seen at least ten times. The CDR3 DNA is TGTGCCAGCCGGCTTTTGGGGTCTAGCGGGTTGTACAATGAGCAGTTCTTC. Translated, it gives CASRLLGSSGLYNEQFF. V is TRBV7-2 and J is TRBJ2-1; 8 bases match TRBD2. The CDR3 is 17 residues long. CDR1 is SGHTA and CDR2 is FQGNSA in the germline V gene. The V gene end was trimmed by 8 bases and the J gene end by 4 bases; junction bases not matched to a gene: 16.

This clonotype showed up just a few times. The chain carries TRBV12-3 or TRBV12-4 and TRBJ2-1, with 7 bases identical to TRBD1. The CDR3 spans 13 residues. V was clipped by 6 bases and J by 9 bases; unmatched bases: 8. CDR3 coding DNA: TGTGCCAGCAGAGGACAGGTTCGGGGTGAGCAGTTCTTC. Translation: CASRGQVRGEQFF.

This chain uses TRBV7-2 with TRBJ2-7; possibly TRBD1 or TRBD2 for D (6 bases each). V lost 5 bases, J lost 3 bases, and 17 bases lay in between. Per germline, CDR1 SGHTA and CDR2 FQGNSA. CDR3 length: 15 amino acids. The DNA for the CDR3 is TGTGCCAGCAGCCCAGAGGGGGGAGGAGGCTACGAGCAGTACTTC. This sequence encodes CASSPEGGGGYEQYF.

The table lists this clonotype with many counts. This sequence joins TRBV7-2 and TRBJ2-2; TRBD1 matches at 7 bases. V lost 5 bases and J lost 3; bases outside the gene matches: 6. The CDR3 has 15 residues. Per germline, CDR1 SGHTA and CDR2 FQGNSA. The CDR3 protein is CASSTRQGYTGELFF. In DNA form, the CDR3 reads TGTGCCAGCAGCACCCGACAGGGTTACACCGGGGAGCTGTTTTTT.

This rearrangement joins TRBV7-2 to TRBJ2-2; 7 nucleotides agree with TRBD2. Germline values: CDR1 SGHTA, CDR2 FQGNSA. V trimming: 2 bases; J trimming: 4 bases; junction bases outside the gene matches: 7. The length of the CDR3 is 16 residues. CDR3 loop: CASSLYRLAVTGELFF. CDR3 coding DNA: TGTGCCAGCAGCTTATATAGGCTAGCGGTCACCGGGGAGCTGTTTTTT. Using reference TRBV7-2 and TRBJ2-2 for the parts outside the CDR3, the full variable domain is GAGVSQSPSNKVTEKGKDVELRCDPISGHTALYWYRQSLGQGLEFLIYFQGNSAPDKSGLPSDRFSAERTGGSVSTLTIQRTQQEDSAVYLCASSLYRLAVTGELFFGEGSRLTVL.

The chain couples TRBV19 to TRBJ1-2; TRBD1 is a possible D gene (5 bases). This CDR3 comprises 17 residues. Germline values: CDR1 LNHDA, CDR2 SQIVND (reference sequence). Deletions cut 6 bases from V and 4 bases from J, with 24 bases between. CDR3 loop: CASSISLIQGTVYGYTF. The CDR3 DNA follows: TGTGCCAGTAGCATATCCTTGATCCAGGGAACCGTCTATGGCTACACCTTC.

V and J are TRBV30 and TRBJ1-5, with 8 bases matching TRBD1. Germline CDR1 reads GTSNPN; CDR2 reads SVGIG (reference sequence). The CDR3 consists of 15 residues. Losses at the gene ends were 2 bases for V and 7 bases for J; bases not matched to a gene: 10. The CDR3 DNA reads TGTGCCTGGAGTCATAGGACAGGGAAAGGCCAGCCCCAGCATTTT. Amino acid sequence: CAWSHRTGKGQPQHF. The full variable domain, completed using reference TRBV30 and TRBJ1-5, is SQTIHQWPATLVQPVGSPLSLECTVEGTSNPNLYWYRQAAGRGLQLLFYSVGIGQISSEVPQNLSASRPQDRQFILSSKKLLLSDSGFYLCAWSHRTGKGQPQHFGDGTRLSIL.